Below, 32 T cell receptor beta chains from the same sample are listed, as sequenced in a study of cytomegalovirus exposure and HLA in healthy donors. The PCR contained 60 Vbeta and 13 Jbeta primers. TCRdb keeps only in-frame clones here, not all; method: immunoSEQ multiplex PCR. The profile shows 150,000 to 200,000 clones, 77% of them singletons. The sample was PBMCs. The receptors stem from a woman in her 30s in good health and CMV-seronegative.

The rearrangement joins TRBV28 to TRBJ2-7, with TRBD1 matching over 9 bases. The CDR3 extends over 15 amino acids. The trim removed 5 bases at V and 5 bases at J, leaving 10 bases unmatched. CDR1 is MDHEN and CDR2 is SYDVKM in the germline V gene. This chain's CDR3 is CASSPAGTGINEQYF. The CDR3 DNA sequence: TGTGCCAGCAGTCCAGCCGGGACAGGGATAAACGAGCAGTACTTC.

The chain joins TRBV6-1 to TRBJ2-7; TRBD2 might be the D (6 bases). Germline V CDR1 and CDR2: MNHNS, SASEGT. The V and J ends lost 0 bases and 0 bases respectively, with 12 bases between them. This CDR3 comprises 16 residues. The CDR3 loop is CASSEALRGRSYEQYF. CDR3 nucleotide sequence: TGTGCCAGCAGTGAAGCGCTGCGGGGCCGCTCCTACGAGCAGTACTTC.

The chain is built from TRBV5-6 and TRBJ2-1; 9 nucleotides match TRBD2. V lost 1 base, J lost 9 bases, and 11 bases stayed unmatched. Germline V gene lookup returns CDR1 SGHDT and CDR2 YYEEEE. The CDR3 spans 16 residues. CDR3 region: CASSLIYGGRAFEQFF. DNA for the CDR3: TGTGCCAGCAGCTTGATATATGGCGGGAGGGCCTTTGAGCAGTTCTTC.

CDR3 nucleotides: TGCGCCAGCATTAGGCAGGGGACCTACCGCACTGAAGCTTTCTTT. Residues: CASIRQGTYRTEAFF. V usage is TRBV5-1 and J usage is TRBJ1-1; the D gene is possibly TRBD1 (6 bases). Germline loops: CDR1 SGHRS, CDR2 YFSETQ. V was pared by 6 bases and J by 4 bases, with 19 bases between. This CDR3 spans 15 amino acids. Using reference TRBV5-1 and TRBJ1-1 for the parts outside the CDR3, the full variable domain is KAGVTQTPRYLIKTRGQQVTLSCSPISGHRSVSWYQQTPGQGLQFLFEYFSETQRNKGNFPGRFSGRQFSNSRSEMNVSTLELGDSALYLCASIRQGTYRTEAFFGQGTRLTVV.

The CDR3 region is CASSLYGGFYNEQFF. The CDR3 DNA reads as TGTGCCAGCAGCTTGTACGGGGGGTTCTACAATGAGCAGTTCTTC. The chain is built from TRBV5-4 and TRBJ2-1; 7 nucleotides agree with TRBD2. This CDR3 spans 15 amino acids. V trimming: 1 base; J trimming: 3 bases; junction bases outside the gene matches: 4. The germline CDR1 and CDR2 sequences are SGHNT and YYREEE (reference sequence).

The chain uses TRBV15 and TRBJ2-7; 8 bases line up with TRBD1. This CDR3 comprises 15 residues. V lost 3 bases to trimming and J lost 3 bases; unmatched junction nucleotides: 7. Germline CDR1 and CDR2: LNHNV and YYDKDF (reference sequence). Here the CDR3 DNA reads TGTGCCACCAGCAGGGGGACAGGAACCGTCTACGAGCAGTACTTC. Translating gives CATSRGTGTVYEQYF.

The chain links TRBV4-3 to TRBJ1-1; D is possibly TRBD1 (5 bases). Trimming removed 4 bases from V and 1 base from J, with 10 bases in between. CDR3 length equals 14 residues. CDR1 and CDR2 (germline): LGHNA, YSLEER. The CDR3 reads CASSLQDKNTEAFF. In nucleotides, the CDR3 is TGCGCCAGCAGCCTCCAGGACAAGAACACTGAAGCTTTCTTT.

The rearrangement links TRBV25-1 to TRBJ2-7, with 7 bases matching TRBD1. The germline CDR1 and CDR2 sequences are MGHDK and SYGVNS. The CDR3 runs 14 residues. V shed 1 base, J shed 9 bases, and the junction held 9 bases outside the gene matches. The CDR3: CASSEWGTAIRQYF. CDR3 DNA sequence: TGTGCCAGCAGTGAATGGGGGACAGCCATCCGGCAGTACTTC.

The CDR3 spells CASSSGHNTEAFF. CDR3 nucleotides: TGTGCCAGCAGCTCGGGACACAACACTGAAGCTTTCTTT. This chain links TRBV7-2 with TRBJ1-1, with D possibly being TRBD1 (6 bases). The germline gives CDR1 SGHTA, CDR2 FQGNSA. The CDR3 loop spans 13 amino acids. V gave up 4 bases and J gave up 2 bases, with 8 bases separating them.

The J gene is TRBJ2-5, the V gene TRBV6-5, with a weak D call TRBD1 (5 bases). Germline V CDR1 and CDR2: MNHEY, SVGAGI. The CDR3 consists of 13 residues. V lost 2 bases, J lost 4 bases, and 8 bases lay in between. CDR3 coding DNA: TGTGCCAGCAGTTACAGGGGCAGAGAGACCCAGTACTTC. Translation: CASSYRGRETQYF.

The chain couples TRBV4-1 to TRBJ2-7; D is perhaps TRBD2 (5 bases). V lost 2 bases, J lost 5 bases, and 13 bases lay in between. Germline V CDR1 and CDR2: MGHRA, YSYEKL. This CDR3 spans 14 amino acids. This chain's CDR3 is CASSQRGKSNEQYF. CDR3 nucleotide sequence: TGCGCCAGCAGCCAACGGGGAAAGTCCAACGAGCAGTACTTC.

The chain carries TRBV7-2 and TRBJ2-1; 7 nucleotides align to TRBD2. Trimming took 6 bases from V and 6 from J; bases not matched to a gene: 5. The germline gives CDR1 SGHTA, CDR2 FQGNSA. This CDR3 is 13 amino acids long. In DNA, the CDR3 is TGTGCCAGCAGTCCTAGCGGAACCAATGAGCAGTTCTTC. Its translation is CASSPSGTNEQFF.

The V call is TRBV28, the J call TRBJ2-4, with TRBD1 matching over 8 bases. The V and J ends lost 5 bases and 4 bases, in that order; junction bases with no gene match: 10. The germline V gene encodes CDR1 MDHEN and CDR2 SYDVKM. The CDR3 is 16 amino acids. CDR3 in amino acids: CASSATGTGLKNIQYF. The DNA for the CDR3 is TGTGCCAGCAGTGCTACCGGGACAGGCCTTAAAAACATTCAGTACTTC.

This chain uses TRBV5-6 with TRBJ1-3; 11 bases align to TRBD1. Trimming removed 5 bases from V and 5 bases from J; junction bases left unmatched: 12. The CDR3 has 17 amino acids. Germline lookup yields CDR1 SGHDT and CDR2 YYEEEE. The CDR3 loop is CASSYGQGAVSRNTIYF. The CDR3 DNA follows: TGTGCCAGCAGTTATGGACAGGGGGCTGTCTCGAGAAACACCATATATTTT.

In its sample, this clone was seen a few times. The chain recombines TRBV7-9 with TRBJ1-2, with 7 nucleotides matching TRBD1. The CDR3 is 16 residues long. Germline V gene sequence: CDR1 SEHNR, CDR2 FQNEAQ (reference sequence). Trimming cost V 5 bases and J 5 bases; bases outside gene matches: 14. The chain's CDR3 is CASSDYEGGVRYGYTF. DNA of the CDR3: TGTGCCAGCAGCGATTATGAAGGGGGCGTGAGGTATGGCTACACCTTC. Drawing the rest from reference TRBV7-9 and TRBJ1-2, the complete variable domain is DTGVSQNPRHKITKRGQNVTFRCDPISEHNRLYWYRQTLGQGPEFLTYFQNEAQLEKSRLLSDRFSAERPKGSFSTLEIQRTEQGDSAMYLCASSDYEGGVRYGYTFGSGTRLTVV.

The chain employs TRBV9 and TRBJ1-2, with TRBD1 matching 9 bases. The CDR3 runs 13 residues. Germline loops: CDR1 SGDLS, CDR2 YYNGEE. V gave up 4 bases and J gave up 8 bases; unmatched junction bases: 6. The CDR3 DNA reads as TGTGCCAGCAGCTTTACAGGGGGCGCGGGCTACACCTTC. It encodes CASSFTGGAGYTF. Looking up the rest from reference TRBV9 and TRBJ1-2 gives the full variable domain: DSGVTQTPKHLITATGQRVTLRCSPRSGDLSVYWYQQSLDQGLQFLIQYYNGEERAKGNILERFSAQQFPDLHSELNLSSLELGDSALYFCASSFTGGAGYTFGSGTRLTVV.

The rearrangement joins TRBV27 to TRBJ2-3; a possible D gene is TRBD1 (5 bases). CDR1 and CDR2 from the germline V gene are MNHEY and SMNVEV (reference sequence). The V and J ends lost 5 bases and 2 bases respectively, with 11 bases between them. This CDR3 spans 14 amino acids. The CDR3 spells CASSLRQSTDTQYF. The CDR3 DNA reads TGTGCCAGCAGTCTTCGACAGTCCACAGATACGCAGTATTTT.

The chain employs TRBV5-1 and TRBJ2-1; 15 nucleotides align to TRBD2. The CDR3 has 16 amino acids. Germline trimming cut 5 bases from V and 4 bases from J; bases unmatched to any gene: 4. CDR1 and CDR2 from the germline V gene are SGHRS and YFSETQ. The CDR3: CASRGLAGGRYNEQFF. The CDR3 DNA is TGCGCCAGCAGGGGACTAGCGGGGGGACGATACAATGAGCAGTTCTTC.

This CDR3 is CAWRRQGPEAFF. The CDR3 nucleotides are TGTGCCTGGAGAAGACAGGGCCCTGAAGCTTTCTTT. The genes are TRBV30 and TRBJ1-1; 7 bases match TRBD1. With 3 bases clipped from V and 6 bases from J, the junction kept 4 bases outside the gene matches. The CDR3 runs to 12 residues. From germline, CDR1 is GTSNPN and CDR2 SVGIG (reference sequence).

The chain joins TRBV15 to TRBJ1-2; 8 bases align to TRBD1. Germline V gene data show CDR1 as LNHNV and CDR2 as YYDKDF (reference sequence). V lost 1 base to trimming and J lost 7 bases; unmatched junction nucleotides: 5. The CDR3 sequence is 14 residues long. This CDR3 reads CATSRGQGAGGYTF. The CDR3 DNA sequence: TGTGCCACCAGCAGAGGCCAGGGGGCTGGTGGCTACACCTTC.

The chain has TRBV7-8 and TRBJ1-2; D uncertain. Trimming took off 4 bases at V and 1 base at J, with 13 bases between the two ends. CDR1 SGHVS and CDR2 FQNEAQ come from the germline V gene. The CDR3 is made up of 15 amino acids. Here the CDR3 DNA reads TGTGCCAGCAGCTCCCCCGCCAGGCTTAACTATGGCTACACCTTC. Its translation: CASSSPARLNYGYTF.

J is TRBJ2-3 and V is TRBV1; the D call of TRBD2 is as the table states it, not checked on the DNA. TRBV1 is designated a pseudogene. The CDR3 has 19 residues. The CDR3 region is CTSSPPPRVAWAQRSTQYF. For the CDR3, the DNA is TGCACCAGCAGCCCCCCACCCCGGGTAGCGTGGGCCCAGCGGAGTACGCAGTATTTT.

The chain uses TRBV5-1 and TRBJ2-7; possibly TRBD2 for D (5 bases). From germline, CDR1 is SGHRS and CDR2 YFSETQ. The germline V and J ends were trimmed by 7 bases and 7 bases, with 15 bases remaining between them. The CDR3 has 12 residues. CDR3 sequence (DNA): TGCGCCAGCGACCGGGGAGATGGGGAGCAGTACTTC. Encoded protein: CASDRGDGEQYF.

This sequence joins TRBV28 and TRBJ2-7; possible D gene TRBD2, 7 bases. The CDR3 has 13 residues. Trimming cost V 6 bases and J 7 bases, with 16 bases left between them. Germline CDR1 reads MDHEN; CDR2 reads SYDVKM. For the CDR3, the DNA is TGTGCCAGCAGATGGGGGGGGGCGAAAGAGCAGTACTTC. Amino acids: CASRWGGAKEQYF. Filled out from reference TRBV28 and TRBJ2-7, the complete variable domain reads DVKVTQSSRYLVKRTGEKVFLECVQDMDHENMFWYRQDPGLGLRLIYFSYDVKMKEKGDIPEGYSVSREKKERFSLILESASTNQTSMYLCASRWGGAKEQYFGPGTRLTVT.

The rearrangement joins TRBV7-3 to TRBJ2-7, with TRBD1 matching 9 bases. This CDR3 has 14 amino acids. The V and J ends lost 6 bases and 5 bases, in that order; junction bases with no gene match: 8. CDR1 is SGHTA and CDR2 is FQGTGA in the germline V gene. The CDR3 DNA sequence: TGTGCCAGCAGGCCCGGGACAGGGAACAACGAGCAGTACTTC. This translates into CASRPGTGNNEQYF.

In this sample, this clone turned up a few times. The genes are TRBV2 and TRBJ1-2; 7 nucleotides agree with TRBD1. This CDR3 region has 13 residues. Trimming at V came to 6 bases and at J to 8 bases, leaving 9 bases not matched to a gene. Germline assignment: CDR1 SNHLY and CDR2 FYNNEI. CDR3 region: CASRETTGLGYTF. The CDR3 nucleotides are TGTGCCAGCAGGGAAACGACAGGGTTGGGCTACACCTTC.

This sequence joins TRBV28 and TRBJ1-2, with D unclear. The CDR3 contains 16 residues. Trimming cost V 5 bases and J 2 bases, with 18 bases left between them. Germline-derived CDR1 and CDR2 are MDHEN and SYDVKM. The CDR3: CASSPPRGGGNYGYTF. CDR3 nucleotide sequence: TGTGCCAGCAGTCCCCCTCGGGGAGGCGGAAACTATGGCTACACCTTC.

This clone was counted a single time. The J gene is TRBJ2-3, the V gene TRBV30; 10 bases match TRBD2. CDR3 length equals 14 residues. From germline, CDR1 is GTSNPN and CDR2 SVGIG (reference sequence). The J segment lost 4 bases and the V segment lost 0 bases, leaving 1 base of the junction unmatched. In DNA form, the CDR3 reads TGTGCCTGGAGTGTAGCGGGGGGGCCAGATACGCAGTATTTT. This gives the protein CAWSVAGGPDTQYF.

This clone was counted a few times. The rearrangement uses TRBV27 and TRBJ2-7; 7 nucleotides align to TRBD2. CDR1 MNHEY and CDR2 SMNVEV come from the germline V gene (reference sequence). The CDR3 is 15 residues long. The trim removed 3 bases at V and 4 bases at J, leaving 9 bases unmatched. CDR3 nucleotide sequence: TGTGCCAGCAGTTTCAGCGGGGTAGCTCGGTACGAGCAGTACTTC. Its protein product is CASSFSGVARYEQYF.

CDR3 coding DNA: TGTGCCATCAGTGTAATGGACAGGGAGGGCTACACCTTC. Amino acid sequence: CAISVMDREGYTF. The gene calls are TRBV10-3 and TRBJ1-2, with 8 bases identical to TRBD1. The CDR3 is 13 amino acids. V shed 4 bases, J shed 8 bases, and the junction held 6 bases outside the gene matches. Germline assignment: CDR1 ENHRY and CDR2 SYGVKD.

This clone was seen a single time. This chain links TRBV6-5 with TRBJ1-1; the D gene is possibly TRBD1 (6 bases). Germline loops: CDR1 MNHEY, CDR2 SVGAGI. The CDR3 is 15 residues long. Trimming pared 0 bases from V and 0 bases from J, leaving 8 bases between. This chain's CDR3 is CASSYSTGMNTEAFF. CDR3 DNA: TGTGCCAGCAGTTACTCTACAGGGATGAACACTGAAGCTTTCTTT.

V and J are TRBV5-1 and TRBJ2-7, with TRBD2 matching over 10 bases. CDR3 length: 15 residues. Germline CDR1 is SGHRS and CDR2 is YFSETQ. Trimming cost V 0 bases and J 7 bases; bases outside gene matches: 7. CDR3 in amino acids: CASSLVLAGAGEQYF. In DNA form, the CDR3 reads TGCGCCAGCAGCTTGGTCCTAGCGGGAGCTGGGGAGCAGTACTTC.